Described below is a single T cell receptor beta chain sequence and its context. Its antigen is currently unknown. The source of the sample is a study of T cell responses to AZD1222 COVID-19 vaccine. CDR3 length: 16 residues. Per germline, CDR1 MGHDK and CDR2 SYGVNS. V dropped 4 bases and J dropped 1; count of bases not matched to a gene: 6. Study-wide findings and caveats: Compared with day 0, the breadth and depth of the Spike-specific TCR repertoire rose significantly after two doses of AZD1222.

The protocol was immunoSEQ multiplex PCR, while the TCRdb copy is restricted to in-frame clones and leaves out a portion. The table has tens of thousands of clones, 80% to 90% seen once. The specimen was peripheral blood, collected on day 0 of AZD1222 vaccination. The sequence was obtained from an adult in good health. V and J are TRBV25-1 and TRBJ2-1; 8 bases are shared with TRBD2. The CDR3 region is CASSARLAFSYNEQFF. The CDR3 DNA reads TGTGCCAGCAGTGCAAGACTAGCGTTTTCCTACAATGAGCAGTTCTTC.